These T cell receptor beta chains were read from a single sample in a study of T cell clones after liver transplantation. The table came from immunoSEQ multiplex PCR; TCRdb's copy has only in-frame clones and leaves some out. The sample has just over 80,000 clones; around four fifths are singletons. The sequencing here drew on CD4+ T cells from blood, taken just over 45 months after liver transplant. Receptors originate from a human patient who received a liver transplant. Some T cells may trace back to the graft donor. Each CDR3 is given with its conserved first and last residue. Each record gives: clone size, D gene, V gene, CDR3 length, J gene, CDR3 DNA, CDR3 protein. D genes are given only for firm matches. Clone sizes are given selectively: once, few, many, or a class where the clone is expanded.

size: .; D: .; V: TRBV7-8; length: 15; J: TRBJ2-1; DNA: TGTGCCAGCAGCTTAGAAGTCCCCCCCTACAATGAGCAGTTCTTC; CDR3: CASSLEVPPYNEQFF
size: .; D: TRBD1; V: TRBV7-2; length: 16; J: TRBJ1-2; DNA: TGTGCCAGCAGCCCACAAGGTCGGACAGGGGGTTATGGCTACACCTTC; CDR3: CASSPQGRTGGYGYTF
size: .; D: .; V: TRBV19; length: 13; J: TRBJ1-1; DNA: TGTGCCAGTAGTGTGGGGGGTTCCGCTGAAGCTTTCTTT; CDR3: CASSVGGSAEAFF
size: .; D: TRBD2; V: TRBV19; length: 16; J: TRBJ2-3; DNA: TGTGCCAGTAGTACCACAGCGGGGCTAATCACAGATACGCAGTATTTT; CDR3: CASSTTAGLITDTQYF
size: .; D: TRBD1; V: TRBV2; length: 14; J: TRBJ2-5; DNA: TGTGCCAGCAGTACCGACAGGGGCCAAGAGACCCAGTACTTC; CDR3: CASSTDRGQETQYF
size: once; D: TRBD1; V: TRBV28; length: 13; J: TRBJ2-7; DNA: TGTGCCAGCAGTTTGACAGGGTTCTACGAGCAGTACTTC; CDR3: CASSLTGFYEQYF
size: few; D: TRBD2; V: TRBV9; length: 16; J: TRBJ2-3; DNA: TGTGCCAGCAGCGTATTACCTAGCGGGAGAAAAGATACGCAGTATTTT; CDR3: CASSVLPSGRKDTQYF
size: .; D: .; V: TRBV7-8; length: 14; J: TRBJ2-1; DNA: TGTGCCAGCAGCTTAGCCCTCTCCTACAATGAGCAGTTCTTC; CDR3: CASSLALSYNEQFF
size: .; D: .; V: TRBV2; length: 16; J: TRBJ1-5; DNA: TGTGCCAGCAGTATAACGGGAGCCGGGGGCAATCAGCCCCAGCATTTT; CDR3: CASSITGAGGNQPQHF
size: .; D: TRBD1; V: TRBV6-6; length: 13; J: TRBJ1-5; DNA: TGTGCCAGCAGCCAGGGGGCAGGTCAGCCCCAGCATTTT; CDR3: CASSQGAGQPQHF
size: .; D: .; V: TRBV5-1; length: 15; J: TRBJ1-1; DNA: TGCGCCAGCAGCTTGGAGGGCCTATCGAACACTGAAGCTTTCTTT; CDR3: CASSLEGLSNTEAFF
size: few; D: TRBD1; V: TRBV2; length: 16; J: TRBJ2-7; DNA: TGTGCCAGCAGTGAATCCGGGACAGGGAGCTCCTACGAGCAGTACTTC; CDR3: CASSESGTGSSYEQYF
size: .; D: .; V: TRBV18; length: 15; J: TRBJ1-5; DNA: TGTGCCAGCTCACCAAGCGACAGAGCTAATCAGCCCCAGCATTTT; CDR3: CASSPSDRANQPQHF
size: few; D: .; V: TRBV5-1; length: 15; J: TRBJ2-1; DNA: TGCGCCAGCAGCTTGGTAGTAGGACCCGACAATGAGCAGTTCTTC; CDR3: CASSLVVGPDNEQFF
size: once; D: .; V: TRBV7-2; length: 14; J: TRBJ1-5; DNA: TGTGCCAGCAGCCTTGTACAGGGAGGGCAGCCCCAGCATTTT; CDR3: CASSLVQGGQPQHF
size: .; D: TRBD1; V: TRBV28; length: 15; J: TRBJ1-2; DNA: TGTGCCAGCAGATCTGGACAGGGAGCTAACTATGGCTACACCTTC; CDR3: CASRSGQGANYGYTF
size: once; D: .; V: TRBV5-4; length: 16; J: TRBJ2-3; DNA: TGTGCCAGCAGCTCTTCTAACAGGCGCTCCACAGATACGCAGTATTTT; CDR3: CASSSSNRRSTDTQYF
size: .; D: .; V: TRBV5-6; length: 16; J: TRBJ1-2; DNA: TGTGCCAGCAGCTTACCCGACCGGGGTCCTAACTATGGCTACACCTTC; CDR3: CASSLPDRGPNYGYTF
size: .; D: TRBD1; V: TRBV28; length: 11; J: TRBJ2-1; DNA: TGTGCCAGCAGTTGGGACAGGGAGCAGTTCTTC; CDR3: CASSWDREQFF
size: .; D: TRBD2; V: TRBV9; length: 15; J: TRBJ2-1; DNA: TGTGCCAGCAGCGTTCTAGCGGGGGGTTACAATGAGCAGTTCTTC; CDR3: CASSVLAGGYNEQFF
size: few; D: .; V: TRBV11-2; length: 11; J: TRBJ2-5; DNA: TGTGCCAGCAGCTTAAAAGAGACCCAGTACTTC; CDR3: CASSLKETQYF
size: .; D: .; V: TRBV2; length: 13; J: TRBJ2-7; DNA: TGTGCCAGCAGGTACGGCGGGAACTACGAGCAGTACTTC; CDR3: CASRYGGNYEQYF
size: .; D: .; V: TRBV6-5; length: 11; J: TRBJ2-7; DNA: TGTGCCAGCGAAAATGGTTACGAGCAGTACTTC; CDR3: CASENGYEQYF
size: .; D: .; V: TRBV7-2; length: 12; J: TRBJ2-3; DNA: TGTGCCAGCAGCCCCTCCACGGATACGCAGTATTTT; CDR3: CASSPSTDTQYF
size: .; D: .; V: TRBV2; length: 13; J: TRBJ1-1; DNA: TGTGCCAGCAGTATAAAGCAGGAGACTGAAGCTTTCTTT; CDR3: CASSIKQETEAFF
size: .; D: .; V: TRBV5-1; length: 14; J: TRBJ2-3; DNA: TGCGCCAGCAGCCTGAGACAGGTGGGAGATACGCAGTATTTT; CDR3: CASSLRQVGDTQYF
size: .; D: .; V: TRBV14; length: 12; J: TRBJ2-7; DNA: TGTGCCAGCAGTCCGTCGACCCTCGAGCAGTACTTC; CDR3: CASSPSTLEQYF
size: .; D: .; V: TRBV28; length: 15; J: TRBJ1-2; DNA: TGTGCCAGCAGTCCGGCCCCACAGGGAACCTATGGCTACACCTTC; CDR3: CASSPAPQGTYGYTF
size: .; D: .; V: TRBV19; length: 16; J: TRBJ1-3; DNA: TGTGCCAGTACCTACCTGGGGGGGCGCTCTGGAAACACCATATATTTT; CDR3: CASTYLGGRSGNTIYF
size: .; D: .; V: TRBV29-1; length: 12; J: TRBJ2-5; DNA: TGCAGCGCCTACTTTGGTCAAGAGACCCAGTACTTC; CDR3: CSAYFGQETQYF
size: .; D: TRBD1; V: TRBV5-1; length: 13; J: TRBJ1-1; DNA: TGCGCCAGCAGCCGGGACAGGGACACTGAAGCTTTCTTT; CDR3: CASSRDRDTEAFF
size: .; D: .; V: TRBV7-9; length: 12; J: TRBJ2-7; DNA: TGTGCCAGCAGCCCAGCGGGCCACGAGCAGTACTTC; CDR3: CASSPAGHEQYF
size: .; D: .; V: TRBV18; length: 15; J: TRBJ1-3; DNA: TGTGCCAGCTCACCCGGACAAGCCTCTGGAAACACCATATATTTT; CDR3: CASSPGQASGNTIYF
size: .; D: .; V: TRBV28; length: 15; J: TRBJ1-2; DNA: TGTGCCAGCAGTTTGCCCCCAGGGACTGGGAGTGGCTACACCTTC; CDR3: CASSLPPGTGSGYTF
size: .; D: TRBD1; V: TRBV2; length: 12; J: TRBJ1-2; DNA: TGTGCCAGCAGTCCTACAGGGGACGGCTACACCTTC; CDR3: CASSPTGDGYTF
size: .; D: .; V: TRBV5-1; length: 13; J: TRBJ2-5; DNA: TGCGCCAGCAGCTTGAGGGCTAGCCAGACCCAGTACTTC; CDR3: CASSLRASQTQYF
size: .; D: .; V: TRBV7-2; length: 15; J: TRBJ2-1; DNA: TGTGCCAGCAGCTTAGAGATAAGCTCCTACAATGAGCAGTTCTTC; CDR3: CASSLEISSYNEQFF
size: .; D: .; V: TRBV29-1; length: 12; J: TRBJ1-2; DNA: TGCAGCGTTAACTTTGTGGGTTATGGCTACACCTTC; CDR3: CSVNFVGYGYTF
size: .; D: TRBD2; V: TRBV5-1; length: 17; J: TRBJ2-4; DNA: TGCGCCAGCAGCTTACAGGGCGGGAGGACACCCAGGAACATTCAGTACTTC; CDR3: CASSLQGGRTPRNIQYF
size: .; D: .; V: TRBV10-1; length: 14; J: TRBJ2-7; DNA: TGCGCCAGCGCGGTGGGCGACCCGCCCTACGAGCAGTACTTC; CDR3: CASAVGDPPYEQYF
size: .; D: .; V: TRBV19; length: 14; J: TRBJ1-5; DNA: TGTGCCAGTAGTATGGTACAGAATCATCAGCCCCAGCATTTT; CDR3: CASSMVQNHQPQHF
size: .; D: TRBD2; V: TRBV2; length: 17; J: TRBJ2-3; DNA: TGTGCCAGCAGTCGCGCTGGGCTAGCGGGAGGCACAGATACGCAGTATTTT; CDR3: CASSRAGLAGGTDTQYF
size: .; D: .; V: TRBV5-8; length: 15; J: TRBJ1-3; DNA: TGTGCCAGCAGCTGGCGCAACGTAGCGGGAAACACCATATATTTT; CDR3: CASSWRNVAGNTIYF
size: few; D: TRBD2; V: TRBV5-1; length: 17; J: TRBJ2-3; DNA: TGCGCCAGCAGCTTGCAGTGGACTAGCGACTCCACAGATACGCAGTATTTT; CDR3: CASSLQWTSDSTDTQYF
size: .; D: TRBD1; V: TRBV2; length: 14; J: TRBJ1-5; DNA: TGTGCCAGCACCCCCCAGGGGGGGGATCAGCCCCAGCATTTT; CDR3: CASTPQGGDQPQHF
size: .; D: .; V: TRBV9; length: 13; J: TRBJ2-3; DNA: TGTGCCAGCAGCGCCAGGGGAACAGATACGCAGTATTTT; CDR3: CASSARGTDTQYF
size: .; D: .; V: TRBV5-1; length: 13; J: TRBJ2-1; DNA: TGCGCCAGCAGCTTGGACAGGGTCGATGAGCAGTTCTTC; CDR3: CASSLDRVDEQFF
size: .; D: TRBD1; V: TRBV23-1; length: 17; J: TRBJ2-2; DNA: TGCGCCAGCAGTCAGGTCCCGACAGGGACGAACACCGGGGAGCTGTTTTTT; CDR3: CASSQVPTGTNTGELFF
size: .; D: .; V: TRBV29-1; length: 12; J: TRBJ2-7; DNA: TGCAGCGTTTCAGACGGTACCTACGAGCAGTACTTC; CDR3: CSVSDGTYEQYF